A selection of T cell receptor beta chains follows, all from one sample in a study of T cells in Graves' hyperthyroidism and ophthalmopathy. TCRdb reanalysed the multiplex PCR reads using MiXCR and keeps one entry per CDR3 protein. The repertoire includes 480,000 or so distinct CDR3 sequences, 46% of them detected once, and around 47% sits in the top ten. Material: peripheral blood or thyroid tissue (not recorded which). The receptors stem from an adult woman with Graves' disease, either hyperthyroidism or ophthalmopathy (not recorded which). Each CDR3 is given with its conserved first and last residue. Fields, in order: D gene, J gene, V gene, clone size, CDR3 protein, CDR3 DNA. The D gene is left open where the match is weak. Where a row states a size, it is once, few, many or the class of an expanded clone; other rows omit it.

d_call: TRBD1
j_call: TRBJ2-7
v_call: TRBV29-1
clone_size: once
cdr3_aa: CSFGQGYEQYF
cdr3_nt: TGCAGCTTCGGACAGGGCTACGAGCAGTACTTC

d_call: -
j_call: TRBJ1-1
v_call: TRBV4-1
clone_size: many
cdr3_aa: CASSQDGRDGGEAFF
cdr3_nt: TGCGCCAGCAGCCAAGACGGCAGGGACGGTGGGGAAGCTTTCTTT

d_call: TRBD1
j_call: TRBJ2-7
v_call: TRBV7-2
clone_size: once
cdr3_aa: CASSSNRGDRVPEQYF
cdr3_nt: TGTGCCAGCAGTTCCAACCGCGGGGACAGGGTACCCGAGCAGTACTTC

d_call: TRBD1
j_call: TRBJ1-2
v_call: TRBV11-2
clone_size: -
cdr3_aa: CASSWQGVPGYTF
cdr3_nt: TGTGCCAGCAGCTGGCAGGGGGTCCCTGGCTACACCTTC

d_call: -
j_call: TRBJ2-2
v_call: TRBV20-1
clone_size: few
cdr3_aa: CSATRGEDTGELFF
cdr3_nt: TGCAGTGCTACCCGAGGGGAGGACACCGGGGAGCTGTTTTTT

d_call: TRBD1
j_call: TRBJ2-7
v_call: TRBV7-9
clone_size: few
cdr3_aa: CASSPRQGGGKQYF
cdr3_nt: TGTGCCAGCAGCCCCCGACAGGGCGGTGGGAAGCAGTACTTC

d_call: TRBD1
j_call: TRBJ1-4
v_call: TRBV7-9
clone_size: once
cdr3_aa: CASRPGQGDVGTNEKLFF
cdr3_nt: TGTGCCAGCAGACCGGGACAGGGAGACGTTGGGACTAATGAAAAACTGTTTTTT

d_call: -
j_call: TRBJ1-6
v_call: TRBV7-8
clone_size: -
cdr3_aa: CASSIGQTNSPLHF
cdr3_nt: TGTGCCAGCAGCATCGGACAGACGAATTCACCCCTCCACTTT

d_call: -
j_call: TRBJ2-7
v_call: TRBV29-1
clone_size: many
cdr3_aa: CSVEGSHSYEQYF
cdr3_nt: TGCAGCGTTGAGGGGAGTCACTCCTACGAGCAGTACTTC

d_call: TRBD1
j_call: TRBJ2-5
v_call: TRBV7-3
clone_size: -
cdr3_aa: CASSLSGTGGARETQYF
cdr3_nt: TGTGCCAGCAGCTTATCCGGGACAGGGGGCGCGAGGGAGACCCAGTACTTC

d_call: -
j_call: TRBJ1-4
v_call: TRBV20-1
clone_size: -
cdr3_aa: CSARDPGEVREKMFF
cdr3_nt: TGCAGTGCTAGAGACCCCGGGGAAGTGAGAGAAAAAATGTTTTTT

d_call: -
j_call: TRBJ1-1
v_call: TRBV20-1
clone_size: -
cdr3_aa: CSARGGSANTEAFF
cdr3_nt: TGCAGTGCTAGGGGCGGCAGCGCGAACACTGAAGCTTTCTTT

d_call: -
j_call: TRBJ2-3
v_call: TRBV29-1
clone_size: -
cdr3_aa: CSAEGLAGQTSTDTQYF
cdr3_nt: TGCAGCGCTGAAGGTCTGGCAGGACAAACTAGCACAGATACGCAGTATTTT

d_call: -
j_call: TRBJ2-5
v_call: TRBV15
clone_size: -
cdr3_aa: CATSRGRDSETQYF
cdr3_nt: TGTGCCACCAGCAGGGGCCGGGACTCCGAGACCCAGTACTTC

d_call: -
j_call: TRBJ2-5
v_call: TRBV20-1
clone_size: many
cdr3_aa: CSARPGRVGGQETQYF
cdr3_nt: TGCAGTGCTAGACCTGGCAGGGTCGGGGGACAAGAGACCCAGTACTTC

d_call: -
j_call: TRBJ1-2
v_call: TRBV15
clone_size: few
cdr3_aa: CATSRDSTMVDYGYTF
cdr3_nt: TGTGCCACCAGCAGAGATTCGACGATGGTAGACTATGGCTACACCTTC

d_call: TRBD1
j_call: TRBJ1-4
v_call: TRBV2
clone_size: -
cdr3_aa: CASSPSGQGAYEESEKLFF
cdr3_nt: TGTGCCAGCAGTCCCTCGGGACAGGGGGCCTACGAGGAGAGTGAAAAACTGTTTTTT

d_call: -
j_call: TRBJ2-7
v_call: TRBV29-1
clone_size: many
cdr3_aa: CSVVGADEQYF
cdr3_nt: TGCAGCGTTGTGGGAGCAGACGAGCAGTACTTC

d_call: -
j_call: TRBJ1-1
v_call: TRBV29-1
clone_size: many
cdr3_aa: CSVIVNTEAFF
cdr3_nt: TGCAGCGTTATCGTGAACACTGAAGCTTTCTTT

d_call: TRBD2
j_call: TRBJ2-7
v_call: TRBV2
clone_size: few
cdr3_aa: CASSSWGTSGSKNEQYF
cdr3_nt: TGTGCCAGCAGCTCGTGGGGGACTAGCGGGAGCAAGAACGAGCAGTACTTC

d_call: -
j_call: TRBJ1-2
v_call: TRBV10-3
clone_size: once
cdr3_aa: CAIRDPGPDGYTF
cdr3_nt: TGTGCCATCAGGGATCCGGGCCCGGATGGCTACACCTTC

d_call: TRBD1
j_call: TRBJ2-2
v_call: TRBV15
clone_size: many
cdr3_aa: CATSKIRYIQQGAGTGELFF
cdr3_nt: TGTGCCACCAGTAAAATCCGATACATCCAACAGGGGGCGGGCACCGGGGAGCTGTTTTTT

d_call: -
j_call: TRBJ2-7
v_call: TRBV7-8
clone_size: few
cdr3_aa: CASTLLLASGEQYF
cdr3_nt: TGTGCCAGCACCCTCCTTTTGGCTTCCGGGGAGCAGTACTTC

d_call: -
j_call: TRBJ2-7
v_call: TRBV7-9
clone_size: -
cdr3_aa: CASSEDEQYF
cdr3_nt: TGTGCCAGCAGCGAGGACGAGCAGTACTTC

d_call: -
j_call: TRBJ2-7
v_call: TRBV2
clone_size: many
cdr3_aa: CASGLRGRVGEQYF
cdr3_nt: TGTGCCAGCGGATTGAGGGGACGAGTCGGCGAGCAGTACTTC

d_call: -
j_call: TRBJ2-7
v_call: TRBV5-1
clone_size: many
cdr3_aa: CASSLEGRAFNEQYF
cdr3_nt: TGCGCCAGCAGCTTGGAGGGTCGGGCTTTCAACGAGCAGTACTTC

d_call: -
j_call: TRBJ1-1
v_call: TRBV20-1
clone_size: many
cdr3_aa: CSAYLRGNTEAFF
cdr3_nt: TGCAGTGCTTATCTCAGGGGGAACACTGAAGCTTTCTTT